This passage covers 21 T cell receptor beta chains from one sample sequenced in a study of identical twins. TCRdb itself ran the 5' RACE reads through MiXCR, one entry per CDR3 protein. The table lists about 530,000 distinct CDR3 sequences, approximately 14% of them singletons, with roughly 0.42% in the top ten. Separately, the same data were catalogued under a study of yellow fever vaccine responses in identical twins.

Source material: CD4+ T cells sorted from blood. Source of these receptors: a woman aged 18-29 years in good health.

This clonotype was counted only a few times. This sequence joins TRBV11-1 and TRBJ2-1; the match to TRBD2 covers 9 bases. Looked up from germline, CDR1 is SGHAT and CDR2 is FQDESV (reference sequence). The CDR3 spans 18 residues. The V gene end was trimmed by 4 bases and the J gene end by 2 bases; junction bases not matched to a gene: 12. The CDR3 bases are TGTGCCAGCAGCTCCACGACCGCTAGCGGGGAAACCTACAATGAGCAGTTCTTC. Translating gives CASSSTTASGETYNEQFF.

This clonotype has a handful of counts. This rearrangement joins TRBV18 to TRBJ2-3; perhaps TRBD2 as D (5 bases). The ends were cut back, 6 bases at V and 7 bases at J, with 14 bases in the middle. CDR1 and CDR2 (germline): KGHSH, LQKENI. The CDR3 is 13 residues long. CDR3 DNA sequence: TGTGCCAGCTCCCCCGCTAGCCTACATACGCAGTATTTT. This encodes CASSPASLHTQYF. Together with reference TRBV18 and TRBJ2-3, the CDR3 gives the full variable domain: NAGVMQNPRHLVRRRGQEARLRCSPMKGHSHVYWYRQLPEEGLKFMVYLQKENIIDESGMPKERFSAEFPKEGPSILRIQQVVRGDSAAYFCASSPASLHTQYFGPGTRLTVL.

This clonotype has a handful of counts. The rearrangement joins TRBV10-3 to TRBJ2-1; 11 bases are a match to TRBD2. The CDR3 has 15 residues. Germline V gene lookup returns CDR1 ENHRY and CDR2 SYGVKD. With 4 bases clipped from V and 4 bases from J, the junction kept 3 bases outside the gene matches. The CDR3: CAISVSGGAYNEQFF. DNA for the CDR3: TGTGCCATCAGTGTTAGCGGGGGGGCGTACAATGAGCAGTTCTTC.

This clonotype was recorded many times. The chain employs TRBV4-1 and TRBJ2-1; TRBD2 matches at 12 bases. The length of the CDR3 is 16 residues. V lost 1 base and J lost 9; bases outside the gene matches: 7. Germline V CDR1 and CDR2: MGHRA, YSYEKL. CDR3 coding DNA: TGCGCCAGCAGCCAAGGACTAGCGGGAGTAGTAAGTGAGCAGTTCTTC. Amino acids: CASSQGLAGVVSEQFF.

The chain combines TRBV2 with TRBJ2-5; weak D call: TRBD2 (6 bases). The CDR3 contains 14 residues. CDR1 and CDR2 from the germline V gene are SNHLY and FYNNEI. V shed 7 bases and J shed 1 base, with 13 bases lying between them. The CDR3 sequence is CASKQRDSQETQYF. CDR3 sequence (DNA): TGTGCCAGCAAACAAAGGGACTCCCAAGAGACCCAGTACTTC.

This clonotype occurred a few times. This sequence joins TRBV6-5 and TRBJ2-2; TRBD2 aligns across 12 bases. V was pared by 4 bases and J by 7 bases, with 7 bases of the junction left unmatched. Per germline, CDR1 MNHEY and CDR2 SVGAGI. This CDR3 spans 16 amino acids. CDR3 in DNA: TGTGCCAGCAGTTGGGGACTAGCGGGTCCGGACGGGGAGCTGTTTTTT. Protein: CASSWGLAGPDGELFF.

This clonotype showed up many times. The chain uses TRBV5-1 and TRBJ2-5, with 8 bases matching TRBD2. Trimming removed 0 bases from V and 5 bases from J; junction bases left unmatched: 3. The CDR3 is made up of 14 amino acids. Germline CDR1 is SGHRS and CDR2 is YFSETQ. As DNA, the CDR3 is TGCGCCAGCAGCTTGGCCGGGAGGGAGGAGACCCAGTACTTC. It is translated as CASSLAGREETQYF.

This clonotype was picked up a small number of times. The J gene is TRBJ1-4, the V gene TRBV12-3 or TRBV12-4, with TRBD1 identical over 8 bases. CDR3 length: 14 amino acids. Losses at the gene ends were 6 bases for V and 3 bases for J; bases not matched to a gene: 3. The CDR3, as DNA: TGTGCCAGCAGACAGGGGGTAGCTAATGAAAAACTGTTTTTT. It codes for CASRQGVANEKLFF.

The table lists this clonotype with a few counts. The genes are TRBV3-1 and TRBJ2-4, with a tentative D call TRBD2 (5 bases). V dropped 1 base and J dropped 1 base, with 14 bases sitting between them. The germline V gene encodes CDR1 LGHDT and CDR2 YNNKEL (reference sequence). This CDR3 is built from 17 residues. CDR3 amino acids: CASSQVGSPGAKNIQYF. In DNA form, the CDR3 reads TGTGCCAGCAGCCAAGTGGGGAGCCCGGGGGCCAAAAACATTCAGTACTTC.

In this sample, this clonotype turned up many times. The chain carries TRBV12-3 or TRBV12-4 and TRBJ2-3, with 14 bases fitting TRBD2. CDR3 length equals 17 residues. Unmatched junction bases numbered 9, after V lost 5 bases and J lost 5 bases. The CDR3 loop reads CASSPLAGLAGEDTQYF. In nucleotides, the CDR3 is TGTGCCAGCAGTCCCTTAGCGGGACTAGCGGGGGAAGATACGCAGTATTTT.

This clonotype has more than one count but fewer than ten. This sequence joins TRBV14 and TRBJ2-3; D remains unclear. Germline CDR1 reads SGHDN; CDR2 reads FVKESK. V gave up 1 base and J gave up 1 base, with 9 bases separating them. The CDR3 is made up of 15 amino acids. CDR3 coding DNA: TGTGCCAGCAGCCAAGGGCCCATTGGCACAGATACGCAGTATTTT. It yields the protein CASSQGPIGTDTQYF.

V usage is TRBV7-9 and J usage is TRBJ2-7; 9 nucleotides align to TRBD2. The CDR3 has 16 residues. The junction had 6 bases not matched to a gene; V was cut back by 1 base and J by 2 bases. CDR1 SEHNR and CDR2 FQNEAQ come from the germline V gene (reference sequence). The CDR3 bases are TGTGCCAGCAGCTTAGGAGGCGGCGGGAGGGCCTACGAGCAGTACTTC. Amino acids: CASSLGGGGRAYEQYF.

CDR3 protein: CASRPRDTNNEQFF. The CDR3 region has the DNA TGTGCCAGCAGACCTCGGGACACCAACAATGAGCAGTTCTTC. The chain couples TRBV12-3 or TRBV12-4 to TRBJ2-1, with TRBD1 as a possible D gene (6 bases). The CDR3 extends over 14 amino acids. V was pared by 6 bases and J by 5 bases, with 14 bases between.

The rearrangement links TRBV28 to TRBJ2-1; 10 nucleotides match TRBD1. The CDR3 runs to 16 residues. Unmatched junction bases numbered 11, after V lost 5 bases and J lost 7 bases. CDR1 is MDHEN and CDR2 is SYDVKM in the germline V gene. CDR3 residues: CASSTTGTGVLNEQFF. The CDR3 region has the DNA TGTGCCAGCAGTACCACCGGGACAGGGGTTTTGAATGAGCAGTTCTTC. The whole variable domain, remainder taken from reference TRBV28 and TRBJ2-1, is DVKVTQSSRYLVKRTGEKVFLECVQDMDHENMFWYRQDPGLGLRLIYFSYDVKMKEKGDIPEGYSVSREKKERFSLILESASTNQTSMYLCASSTTGTGVLNEQFFGPGTRLTVL.

This clonotype was detected a few times. The chain joins TRBV5-1 to TRBJ2-1, with 11 bases matching TRBD2. The CDR3 length is 15 residues. The V gene end was trimmed by 5 bases and the J gene end by 4 bases; junction bases not matched to a gene: 5. Germline CDR1 is SGHRS and CDR2 is YFSETQ. CDR3: CASRQGLAGYNEQFF. The DNA for the CDR3 is TGCGCCAGCAGGCAAGGACTAGCGGGTTACAATGAGCAGTTCTTC.

The chain combines TRBV12-3 or TRBV12-4 with TRBJ2-1; tentatively, D is TRBD2 (5 bases). Trimming took off 5 bases at V and 6 bases at J, with 20 bases between the two ends. The length of the CDR3 is 16 residues. The CDR3 sequence is CASSPSFEGRGNEQFF. Here the CDR3 DNA reads TGTGCCAGCAGTCCCTCATTCGAGGGCCGGGGCAATGAGCAGTTCTTC.

On this clonotype itself: This clone may be a read error of a much larger clone one base away. The genes are TRBV6-5 and TRBJ1-5, with D unclear. The germline V and J ends were trimmed by 8 bases and 8 bases, with 13 bases remaining between them. Germline CDR1 is MNHEY and CDR2 is SVGAGI. CDR3 size: 12 residues. This CDR3 is CASGSPGKPQHF. CDR3 DNA sequence: TGTGCCAGCGGTTCCCCGGGGAAGCCCCAGCATTTT.

This chain uses TRBV27 with TRBJ2-7, with D possibly TRBD2 on 6 matching bases. Germline lookup yields CDR1 MNHEY and CDR2 SMNVEV (reference sequence). V shed 7 bases and J shed 5 bases, with 18 bases lying between them. This CDR3 is built from 14 residues. CDR3 residues: CASTAHASANEQYF. The CDR3 DNA sequence: TGTGCCAGCACCGCCCATGCTAGCGCCAACGAGCAGTACTTC.

CDR3 sequence reads: CASSYSGRPGLAGGSNTGELFF. DNA for the CDR3: TGTGCCAGCAGTTACTCAGGGCGCCCGGGACTAGCGGGAGGATCGAACACCGGGGAGCTGTTTTTT. The V call is TRBV6-2 or TRBV6-3, the J call TRBJ2-2; TRBD2 matches 15 bases. The CDR3 is 22 amino acids. V shed 0 bases and J 0 bases; nucleotides not matched to a gene: 11. Germline V gene sequence: CDR1 MNHEY, CDR2 SVGEGT.

This chain joins TRBV20-1 and TRBJ2-7; 9 bases line up with TRBD1. Unmatched junction bases numbered 8, after V lost 6 bases and J lost 2 bases. The CDR3 is 14 residues long. Germline values: CDR1 DFQATT, CDR2 SNEGSKA (reference sequence). The CDR3 here is CSAPRGQGPYEQYV. The CDR3 DNA follows: TGCAGTGCGCCGCGCGGACAGGGGCCCTACGAGCAGTACGTC.

The CDR3 DNA follows: TGTGCCAGCACCGAGACAGCCTTGTACCAAGAGACCCAGTACTTC. It encodes CASTETALYQETQYF. V usage is TRBV7-2 and J usage is TRBJ2-5; a possible D gene is TRBD1 (5 bases). V shed 7 bases and J shed 0 bases, with 15 bases lying between them. This CDR3 has 15 residues. Germline V gene sequence: CDR1 SGHTA, CDR2 FQGNSA. The full variable domain, in which reference TRBV7-2 and TRBJ2-5 provide the parts outside the CDR3, is GAGVSQSPSNKVTEKGKDVELRCDPISGHTALYWYRQSLGQGLEFLIYFQGNSAPDKSGLPSDRFSAERTGGSVSTLTIQRTQQEDSAVYLCASTETALYQETQYFGPGTRLLVL.